This TCR beta chain was found in a study of spatial heterogeneity in lung cancer. The overall study: Alpha-chain sequences were consistently detected in smaller numbers than beta-chain sequences.

Germline CDR1 and CDR2: SGHDN and FVKESK. The CDR3 length is 18 residues. Every cDNA TCR molecule received its own unique molecular identifier. TCRdb recomputed calls from the 5' RACE reads with MiXCR, one row per CDR3 protein. The table has about 42,000 distinct CDR3 sequences, roughly 7.1% seen once; the top ten hold 35% to 55%. Stated time point: sample taken at primary tumor resection. Frozen PBMC, nontumor lung or tumor provided whole RNA, which was sequenced unsorted. Only a few counts were recorded for this clonotype. A junction boundary mismatches the germline segment, possibly from a read error.

The origin of this receptor is a female donor with early-stage non-small cell lung cancer. Sequenced material: PBMCs, taken at surgery. J is TRBJ2-6 and V is TRBV14; D might be TRBD1 (5 bases). The CDR3 is CASSQGPGMGSGANVLTF. The DNA for the CDR3 is TGTGCCAGCAGTCAAGGCCCAGGGATGGGATCTGGGGCCAACGTCCTGACTTTC.